Listed here are 2 T cell receptor beta chains from one sample, sequenced in a study of sequential checkpoint blockade in melanoma. The repertoire was sequenced with immunoSEQ multiplex PCR; TCRdb's copy has only in-frame clones and lacks some. This table holds some 40,000 clones, approximately 90% found once. The sample's treatment: randomized to nivolumab then ipilimumab (arm A) or the reverse (arm B). The specimen comprised CD8+ T cells sorted from blood (inferred from file names), sampled from a patient given nivolumab and ipilimumab in sequence. The receptors were gathered from a human donor with melanoma.

The chain links TRBV5-4 to TRBJ1-5; TRBD1 might be the D (6 bases). This CDR3 has 12 residues. Per the germline V gene, CDR1 is SGHNT and CDR2 is YYREEE (reference sequence). Trimming cost V 0 bases and J 9 bases, with 7 bases left between them. The DNA of the CDR3 is TGTGCCAGCAGCTTGGGAGGGGGGCCCCAGCATTTT. This codes for CASSLGGGPQHF.

This clone was observed a handful of times. This sequence joins TRBV4-1 and TRBJ1-3, with a tentative D call TRBD1 (5 bases). Deletions cut 1 base from V and 0 bases from J, with 10 bases between. Germline-derived CDR1 and CDR2 are MGHRA and YSYEKL. The CDR3 totals 16 residues. In DNA form, the CDR3 reads TGCGCCAGCAGCCAAGGGGGCGGTAGCTCTGGAAACACCATATATTTT. Translated: CASSQGGGSSGNTIYF.